This T cell receptor (beta chain) was identified in a study of cytomegalovirus exposure and HLA in healthy donors. Note on this clone: Its antigen is not identified.

Findings and caveats of the study: On later analysis, the bulk of CMV-associated TCR beta chains appeared to be HLA-restricted. It was assumed in the presence/absence analyses that sequencing depth was roughly uniform across donors. It has been reported that TCR beta sequences accurately predicted the HLA-A and HLA-B alleles of most subjects.

Primers for the PCR totalled 60 Vbeta and 13 Jbeta. TCRdb keeps only in-frame clones here, not all; method: immunoSEQ multiplex PCR. The table has approximately 210,000 clones, about four fifths seen once. This CDR3 is built from 16 residues. Germline V lookup: CDR1 SGHTS, CDR2 YDEGEE. Trimming at V came to 3 bases and at J to 0 bases, leaving 5 bases not matched to a gene. The source of this sequence is a woman between 50 and 59 years old in good health and CMV-seronegative. Sequenced material: PBMCs. V and J are TRBV5-8 and TRBJ2-5; TRBD1 agrees at 10 bases. The CDR3 DNA follows: TGTGCCAGCAGCTCCGGGACAGGGGTGAACCAAGAGACCCAGTACTTC. Protein: CASSSGTGVNQETQYF.